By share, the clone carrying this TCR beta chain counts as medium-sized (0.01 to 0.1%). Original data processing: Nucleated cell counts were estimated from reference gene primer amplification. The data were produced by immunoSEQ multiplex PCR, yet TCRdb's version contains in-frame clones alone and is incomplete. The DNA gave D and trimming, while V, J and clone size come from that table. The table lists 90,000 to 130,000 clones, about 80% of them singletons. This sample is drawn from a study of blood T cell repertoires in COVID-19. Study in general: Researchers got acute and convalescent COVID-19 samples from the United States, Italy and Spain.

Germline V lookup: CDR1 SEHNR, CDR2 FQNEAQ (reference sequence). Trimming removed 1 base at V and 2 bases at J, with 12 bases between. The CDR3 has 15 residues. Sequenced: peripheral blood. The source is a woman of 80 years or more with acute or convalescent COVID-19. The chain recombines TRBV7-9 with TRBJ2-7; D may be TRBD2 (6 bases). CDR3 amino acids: CASSLVSGLPYEQYF. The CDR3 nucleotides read TGTGCCAGCAGCTTAGTTTCTGGACTACCCTACGAGCAGTACTTC.